What follows describes a single T cell receptor (beta chain). The CDR3 runs to 15 residues. V lost 1 base and J lost 10, with 17 bases in between. CDR1 is SGHAT, CDR2 FQNNGV, per germline. Method: immunoSEQ multiplex PCR; TCRdb's copy keeps in-frame clones and lacks some. The sample yields some 2.3 million clones, approximately 93% seen once. The data belong to a study of shared clonotypes between healthy human individuals. Adult Caucasians living in Nashville, Tennessee made up all of the donors. The clonotype originates from a young man in good health. Some clones in this sample may be carry-over from other donors' samples. Sequences were obtained from naive CD4+ T cells from PBMCs. The subset was: CD45RA+ positively selected. The chain carries TRBV11-2 and TRBJ2-1; TRBD1 or TRBD2 may be the D gene (5 bases each). The CDR3: CASSLGGTATGEQFF. The CDR3 nucleotides are TGTGCCAGCAGCTTAGGGGGGACGGCCACCGGGGAGCAGTTCTTC.